These 12 T cell receptor beta chains were all obtained from the same sample, sequenced in a study of control samples from healthy donors and cancer patients. Sequenced by immunoSEQ multiplex PCR; TCRdb stores in-frame clones only, minus some. The table includes around 93,000 clones, 80% to 90% detected once. Sequencing used blood. Receptor source: a man aged 25 to 40 in good health.

The genes are TRBV18 and TRBJ2-5, with TRBD2 identical over 8 bases. In germline, CDR1 is KGHSH, CDR2 LQKENI. V was clipped by 0 bases and J by 5 bases; unmatched bases: 5. The length of the CDR3 is 15 residues. The CDR3 DNA follows: TGTGCCAGCTCACCACCGGGACTAGAAAGCGAGACCCAGTACTTC. Its protein is CASSPPGLESETQYF. Based on the CDR3 plus reference TRBV18 and TRBJ2-5, the full variable domain is NAGVMQNPRHLVRRRGQEARLRCSPMKGHSHVYWYRQLPEEGLKFMVYLQKENIIDESGMPKERFSAEFPKEGPSILRIQQVVRGDSAAYFCASSPPGLESETQYFGPGTRLLVL.

The chain joins TRBV5-1 to TRBJ2-1, with D possibly called TRBD1 or TRBD2 (6 bases each). Germline CDR1 SGHRS, CDR2 YFSETQ. V lost 4 bases and J lost 5, with 10 bases in between. This CDR3 is built from 13 residues. DNA for the CDR3: TGCGCCAGCAGCAGAGGGGGGAACAATGAGCAGTTCTTC. Its translation: CASSRGGNNEQFF.

The sample holds a few counts of this clone. The CDR3 here is CASSSGTDNEKLFF. CDR3 DNA sequence: TGTGCCAGCAGTTCCGGGACAGATAATGAAAAACTGTTTTTT. The V and J genes are TRBV28 and TRBJ1-4; 7 bases match TRBD1. The V gene's germline CDR1 is MDHEN and CDR2 SYDVKM. This CDR3 has 14 residues. V shed 4 bases and J 4 bases; nucleotides not matched to a gene: 3.

The rearrangement uses TRBV4-1 and TRBJ1-4; D is unresolved. The CDR3 has 16 amino acids. V was clipped by 1 base and J by 8 bases, with 17 bases between them. Germline V gene data show CDR1 as MGHRA and CDR2 as YSYEKL. CDR3 amino acids: CASSQVLGQLSEKLFF. As DNA, the CDR3 is TGCGCCAGCAGCCAAGTATTGGGCCAGCTTTCGGAAAAACTGTTTTTT.

This clone occurred once. The V call is TRBV19, the J call TRBJ2-1; 11 bases are shared with TRBD1. The CDR3 covers 15 residues. Losses at the gene ends were 5 bases for V and 6 bases for J; bases not matched to a gene: 6. Germline-derived CDR1 and CDR2 are LNHDA and SQIVND (reference sequence). CDR3 region: CASSAGQGDINEQFF. Here the CDR3 DNA reads TGTGCCAGTAGTGCGGGACAGGGGGATATCAATGAGCAGTTCTTC.

In its sample, this clone was seen a few times. The chain recombines TRBV24-1 with TRBJ2-2; D is possibly TRBD2 (6 bases). V shed 0 bases and J shed 4 bases, with 11 bases lying between them. The CDR3 sequence is 16 residues long. Per germline, CDR1 KGHDR and CDR2 SFDVKD. CDR3 sequence reads: CATSDLGDFTTGELFF. The CDR3 DNA reads TGTGCCACCAGTGATTTGGGGGACTTCACCACCGGGGAGCTGTTTTTT.

The J gene is TRBJ1-5, the V gene TRBV6-1; possible D gene TRBD1, 6 bases. Trimming removed 2 bases from V and 0 bases from J, with 14 bases in between. Per the germline V gene, CDR1 is MNHNS and CDR2 is SASEGT. This CDR3 is built from 17 residues. The CDR3 reads CASSESGGADSNQPQHF. DNA of the CDR3: TGTGCCAGCAGTGAATCTGGGGGCGCGGATAGCAATCAGCCCCAGCATTTT.

As for this clone: One end of the junction does not line up with germline, which may come from a read error. V gene TRBV6-5 combines with J gene TRBJ1-1; D unclear. Germline values: CDR1 MNHEY, CDR2 SVGAGI. The CDR3 contains 13 residues. CDR3 DNA sequence: TGTGCCAGCAGGGGGTATTCGTACACTGAAGTTTTCTTT. Translating gives CASRGYSYTEVFF.

The DNA of the CDR3 is TGTGCCATCAGTTCCTACAGAGAGACCCAGTACTTC. Translated: CAISSYRETQYF. This rearrangement joins TRBV10-3 to TRBJ2-5, with D unresolved. V lost 5 bases and J lost 4, with 8 bases in between. CDR3 length equals 12 residues. Germline loops: CDR1 ENHRY, CDR2 SYGVKD.

This clone has just a few counts. The rearrangement links TRBV6-5 to TRBJ2-7; 11 bases match TRBD2. J lost 7 bases, V lost 6 bases, and 11 bases had no gene match. The germline CDR1 and CDR2 sequences are MNHEY and SVGAGI. The CDR3 has 15 residues. CDR3: CASSPPVAGGKEQYF. CDR3 sequence (DNA): TGTGCCAGCAGCCCCCCGGTAGCGGGAGGGAAAGAGCAGTACTTC.

This chain uses TRBV5-6 with TRBJ2-1, with TRBD1 as a possible D gene (6 bases). This CDR3 region has 15 residues. Germline V gene data show CDR1 as SGHDT and CDR2 as YYEEEE. V was trimmed by 2 bases and J by 5 bases, leaving 14 bases between them. This CDR3 reads CASSFRNREHNEQFF. CDR3 DNA sequence: TGTGCCAGCAGCTTCAGGAACAGGGAGCACAATGAGCAGTTCTTC.

The chain joins TRBV6-4 to TRBJ2-3; D is tentatively TRBD1 or TRBD2 (5 bases each). Trimming took off 8 bases at V and 2 bases at J, with 14 bases between the two ends. Per germline, CDR1 MRHNA and CDR2 SNTAGT. This CDR3 spans 14 amino acids. The CDR3 DNA reads TGTGCCAGCGGGTTCGGGGCGGCCACAGATACGCAGTATTTT. Its translation is CASGFGAATDTQYF.